Below are 24 T cell receptor beta chains sequenced from a single sample in a study of cytomegalovirus exposure and HLA in healthy donors. Use of 60 Vbeta and 13 Jbeta primers characterized the PCR. Profiled with immunoSEQ multiplex PCR; TCRdb holds only in-frame clones, not every one. The sample shows hundreds of thousands of clones, around 65% of them seen only once. The specimen sequenced was PBMCs. Receptors were obtained from a female donor in good health and CMV-seronegative.

The gene calls are TRBV6-1 and TRBJ2-6; tentative D call: TRBD2 (5 bases). CDR3 length: 19 amino acids. Trimming cost V 4 bases and J 2 bases, with 21 bases left between them. Germline CDR1 and CDR2: MNHNS and SASEGT. CDR3 amino acids: CASSGIRLLVAPGANVLTF. The CDR3 DNA reads as TGTGCCAGCAGTGGGATTAGGTTACTAGTCGCCCCTGGGGCCAACGTCCTGACTTTC.

The CDR3 DNA sequence: TGTGCCAGCAGCTTAGGGACAGGGGACACAGATACGCAGTATTTT. Protein product: CASSLGTGDTDTQYF. V gene TRBV7-6 combines with J gene TRBJ2-3, with 9 bases lining up with TRBD1. CDR1 is SGHVS, CDR2 FNYEAQ, per germline. This CDR3 is 15 amino acids long. V lost 1 base to trimming and J lost 2 bases; unmatched junction nucleotides: 1. Full variable domain (remainder filled in from reference TRBV7-6 and TRBJ2-3): GAGVSQSPRYKVTKRGQDVALRCDPISGHVSLYWYRQALGQGPEFLTYFNYEAQQDKSGLPNDRFSAERPEGSISTLTIQRTEQRDSAMYRCASSLGTGDTDTQYFGPGTRLTVL.

CDR3 DNA: TGTGCCAGCAGCTTGGGACAGAGCTCCTATAATTCACCCCTCCACTTT. It specifies CASSLGQSSYNSPLHF. The rearrangement links TRBV11-3 to TRBJ1-6, with 7 bases that match TRBD1. V trimming: 3 bases; J trimming: 0 bases; junction bases outside the gene matches: 2. CDR3 length: 16 residues. Looked up from germline, CDR1 is SGHNT and CDR2 is YENEEA.

Points on this clone: Different DNA sequences within this sample yield the same CDR3. The chain employs TRBV30 and TRBJ1-5, with D possibly TRBD1 on 6 matching bases. Deletions cut 0 bases from V and 4 bases from J, with 7 bases between. CDR1 and CDR2 (germline): GTSNPN, SVGIG (reference sequence). This CDR3 contains 13 residues. In DNA, the CDR3 is TGTGCCTGGAGTGTCCAGGGGAATCAGCCCCAGCATTTT. Its protein is CAWSVQGNQPQHF.

V gene TRBV7-9 combines with J gene TRBJ1-5; D is possibly TRBD1 (6 bases). Germline values: CDR1 SEHNR, CDR2 FQNEAQ (reference sequence). This CDR3 is built from 15 residues. V lost 1 base, J lost 0 bases, and 7 bases lay in between. CDR3 coding DNA: TGTGCCAGCAGCTTAGAGGGACATAGCAATCAGCCCCAGCATTTT. It yields the protein CASSLEGHSNQPQHF.

The V gene is TRBV6-5, the J gene TRBJ2-5; TRBD1 might be the D (6 bases). The end of the DNA fits TRBJ2-7 better, so the J call may be wrong. The CDR3 consists of 11 residues. Germline loops: CDR1 MNHEY, CDR2 SVGAGI. CDR3 nucleotide sequence: TGTGCCAGCCAGACAGGCTACGAGCAGTACTTC. As protein: CASQTGYEQYF.

The J gene is TRBJ2-3, the V gene TRBV29-1; no reliable D call. Germline V gene lookup returns CDR1 SQVTM and CDR2 ANQGSEA. Trimming stripped 3 bases from V and 2 bases from J, with 6 bases between. The CDR3 is 12 amino acids. The CDR3 DNA is TGCAGCGTTGATTCCCTCACAGATACGCAGTATTTT. Its protein is CSVDSLTDTQYF.

This clone turned up a few times. This chain connects TRBV6-1 to TRBJ1-5; D perhaps matches TRBD1 (5 bases). Trimming removed 3 bases at V and 0 bases at J, with 9 bases between. From germline, CDR1 is MNHNS and CDR2 SASEGT. CDR3 size: 15 residues. CDR3 sequence (DNA): TGTGCCAGCAGTGAGACAGTCCTTAGCAATCAGCCCCAGCATTTT. Its protein product is CASSETVLSNQPQHF.

V is TRBV13 and J is TRBJ2-1; D may be TRBD2 (5 bases). Germline V gene lookup returns CDR1 PRHDT and CDR2 FYEKMQ (reference sequence). V was clipped by 4 bases and J by 5 bases, with 18 bases between them. This CDR3 region has 16 residues. CDR3 protein: CASSSSQIAPHNEQFF. The CDR3 DNA follows: TGTGCCAGCAGCTCCTCCCAGATAGCGCCCCACAATGAGCAGTTCTTC. The whole variable domain, filled in from reference TRBV13 and TRBJ2-1, reads AAGVIQSPRHLIKEKRETATLKCYPIPRHDTVYWYQQGPGQDPQFLISFYEKMQSDKGSIPDRFSAQQFSDYHSELNMSSLELGDSALYFCASSSSQIAPHNEQFFGPGTRLTVL.

The genes are TRBV6-1 and TRBJ2-5; weak D call: TRBD2 (5 bases). CDR3 size: 15 residues. From germline, CDR1 is MNHNS and CDR2 SASEGT. The V end was cut by 5 bases, the J end by 7 bases, with 20 bases between. The CDR3 sequence is CASSLGRPGLGTQYF. The DNA for the CDR3 is TGTGCCAGCAGTCTTGGCAGGCCGGGATTGGGGACCCAGTACTTC.

This chain connects TRBV13 to TRBJ1-4; D might be TRBD1 (6 bases). This CDR3 has 16 amino acids. Germline CDR1 reads PRHDT; CDR2 reads FYEKMQ (reference sequence). Trimming took 4 bases from V and 3 from J, leaving 15 bases between them. The CDR3 coding sequence is TGTGCCAGCAGCTCAACAGGGTGGGTGCCTAATGAAAAACTGTTTTTT. Amino acids: CASSSTGWVPNEKLFF.

The CDR3 here is CASSYTEQAGELFF. The CDR3 nucleotides read TGTGCCAGCAGTTATACTGAGCAGGCCGGGGAGCTGTTTTTT. The rearrangement uses TRBV6-5 and TRBJ2-2; D unresolved. Trimming shortened V by 3 bases and J by 6 bases, and 11 bases separated the two germline ends. The length of the CDR3 is 14 residues. Germline loops: CDR1 MNHEY, CDR2 SVGAGI.

The rearrangement links TRBV13 to TRBJ2-5; 10 bases are shared with TRBD2. Germline loops: CDR1 PRHDT, CDR2 FYEKMQ (reference sequence). The CDR3 has 17 residues. The V gene end was trimmed by 4 bases and the J gene end by 4 bases; junction bases not matched to a gene: 12. The CDR3: CASSSGLAENHPETQYF. CDR3 nucleotides: TGTGCCAGCAGCTCCGGACTAGCGGAAAACCACCCAGAGACCCAGTACTTC.

The CDR3 DNA is TGCGCCAGCAGTGACTCCGGACTAGCGGGAGAATTGGATACGCAGTATTTT. It yields the protein CASSDSGLAGELDTQYF. The rearrangement links TRBV10-1 to TRBJ2-3; 13 nucleotides agree with TRBD2. The V gene end was trimmed by 3 bases and the J gene end by 6 bases; junction bases not matched to a gene: 9. CDR3 length equals 17 residues. CDR1 is WNHNN and CDR2 is SYGVQD in the germline V gene (reference sequence).

The V and J genes are TRBV5-5 and TRBJ1-2, with TRBD1 matching 12 bases. The V gene end was trimmed by 2 bases and the J gene end by 6 bases; junction bases not matched to a gene: 8. The CDR3 is 16 amino acids. Germline V gene sequence: CDR1 SGHKS, CDR2 YYEKEE (reference sequence). CDR3 in amino acids: CASSFPTGTGGDGYTF. The DNA of the CDR3 is TGTGCCAGCAGCTTCCCGACCGGGACAGGGGGCGATGGCTACACCTTC.

The V gene is TRBV18, the J gene TRBJ2-5, with 9 bases fitting TRBD2. This CDR3 spans 17 amino acids. Losses at the gene ends were 0 bases for V and 4 bases for J; bases not matched to a gene: 9. Germline assignment: CDR1 KGHSH and CDR2 LQKENI. The CDR3 DNA sequence: TGTGCCAGCTCACCACCGGATAGCGGGAGACGAGGAGAGACCCAGTACTTC. It encodes CASSPPDSGRRGETQYF.

This clone was observed a few times. V is TRBV7-8 and J is TRBJ2-1, with unresolved D. With 5 bases removed from V and 7 bases from J, the gap between germline ends came to 6 bases. The germline CDR1 and CDR2 sequences are SGHVS and FQNEAQ. This CDR3 contains 11 residues. CDR3 sequence reads: CASSPRNEQFF. The CDR3, as DNA: TGTGCCAGCAGCCCTAGGAATGAGCAGTTCTTC. Full variable domain (remainder filled in from reference TRBV7-8 and TRBJ2-1): GAGVSQSPRYKVAKRGQDVALRCDPISGHVSLFWYQQALGQGPEFLTYFQNEAQLDKSGLPSDRFFAERPEGSVSTLKIQRTQQEDSAVYLCASSPRNEQFFGPGTRLTVL.

The chain couples TRBV27 to TRBJ2-7, with 8 bases fitting TRBD2. Germline V gene data show CDR1 as MNHEY and CDR2 as SMNVEV (reference sequence). The CDR3 runs to 15 residues. V shed 6 bases, J shed 2 bases, and the junction held 9 bases outside the gene matches. The CDR3 DNA reads as TGTGCCAGCAGATCCCTGGGAGCGGGAGCCTACGAGCAGTACTTC. Translated, it gives CASRSLGAGAYEQYF.

The chain is built from TRBV28 and TRBJ2-2; D is possibly TRBD2 (6 bases). The CDR3 extends over 17 amino acids. Germline CDR1 MDHEN, CDR2 SYDVKM. V lost 3 bases, J lost 3 bases, and 17 bases lay in between. CDR3 region: CASSFWREADDTGELFF. The DNA for the CDR3 is TGTGCCAGCAGTTTTTGGAGGGAGGCGGATGACACCGGGGAGCTGTTTTTT.

The gene calls are TRBV5-6 and TRBJ1-1; tentatively, D is TRBD1 (5 bases). The germline gives CDR1 SGHDT, CDR2 YYEEEE. The V gene lost 4 bases and the J gene lost 1 base, with 14 bases spanning the gap. This CDR3 is built from 15 residues. CDR3 bases: TGTGCCAGCAGCCGAAAGGCGGGGACGAACACTGAAGCTTTCTTT. Translation: CASSRKAGTNTEAFF.

This chain connects TRBV5-6 to TRBJ2-7; perhaps TRBD1 as D (7 bases). The V end lost 2 bases, the J end lost 2 bases, and 23 bases lay between the germline ends. Germline CDR1 SGHDT, CDR2 YYEEEE. The CDR3 has 18 residues. CDR3 amino acids: CASSFYMEGDRDAYEQYF. CDR3 sequence (DNA): TGTGCCAGCAGCTTCTACATGGAGGGCGACAGGGACGCCTACGAGCAGTACTTC.

J is TRBJ2-1 and V is TRBV15, with 7 nucleotides matching TRBD2. The CDR3 totals 14 residues. Germline V gene sequence: CDR1 LNHNV, CDR2 YYDKDF (reference sequence). The junction had 5 bases not matched to a gene; V was cut back by 4 bases and J by 5 bases. CDR3 sequence reads: CATSTSLADNEQFF. Written as DNA, the CDR3 is TGTGCCACCAGCACGTCTCTAGCGGACAATGAGCAGTTCTTC. The entire variable domain, with the rest obtained from reference TRBV15 and TRBJ2-1, is as follows: DAMVIQNPRYQVTQFGKPVTLSCSQTLNHNVMYWYQQKSSQAPKLLFHYYDKDFNNEADTPDNFQSRRPNTSFCFLDIRSPGLGDTAMYLCATSTSLADNEQFFGPGTRLTVL.

The V call is TRBV20-1, the J call TRBJ2-7; D is uncertain. Germline V gene data show CDR1 as DFQATT and CDR2 as SNEGSKA (reference sequence). Trimming removed 3 bases from V and 5 bases from J, with 8 bases in between. The CDR3 is 11 residues long. CDR3 protein: CSARALHEQYF. CDR3 nucleotides: TGCAGTGCTAGGGCCCTCCACGAGCAGTACTTC.

The gene calls are TRBV27 and TRBJ2-3; 7 nucleotides align to TRBD2. Losses at the gene ends were 7 bases for V and 1 base for J; bases not matched to a gene: 8. The CDR3 consists of 15 residues. Germline lookup yields CDR1 MNHEY and CDR2 SMNVEV (reference sequence). This CDR3 reads CASKNSGPGTDTQYF. As DNA, the CDR3 is TGTGCCAGCAAAAATAGCGGGCCCGGCACAGATACGCAGTATTTT.